This is a list of T cell receptor beta chains from one sample in a study of blood T cell repertoires in COVID-19. Generated by immunoSEQ multiplex PCR, the TCRdb table keeps only in-frame clones and is missing some. The top ten hold 2.9% of the sample, which has 170,000 or so clones, approximately 88% seen once. What was sequenced was peripheral blood. These receptors all stem from a woman aged 55 to 70 with acute or convalescent COVID-19. The CDR3 runs from the conserved cysteine through the conserved F or W. D genes are given only for firm matches. Where a row states a size, it is once, few, many or the class of an expanded clone; other rows omit it.

>NA|few|TRBV2|TRBJ1-5
TGTGCCAGCAGTGAAACTTGGGGGGTTGGTCAGCCCCAGCATTTT
CASSETWGVGQPQHF
>NA|NA|TRBV6-5|TRBJ1-2
TGTGCCAGCAGCCCGGACACGGCTAACTATGGCTACACCTTC
CASSPDTANYGYTF
>TRBD2|NA|TRBV19|TRBJ2-2
TGTGCCAGTAGACCTAGCGGGTCGAACACCGGGGAGCTGTTTTTT
CASRPSGSNTGELFF
>NA|NA|TRBV28|TRBJ1-2
TGTGCCAGCAGCGATCCGCCGGACAGCTCACATGGCTACACCTTC
CASSDPPDSSHGYTF
>NA|NA|TRBV19|TRBJ1-1
TGTGCCAGTAGTATAGTTCCGGGGGGGACTGAAGCTTTCTTT
CASSIVPGGTEAFF
>NA|NA|TRBV30|TRBJ1-5
TGTGCCTGGAGTGTACAGGGTAGTCAGCCCCAGCATTTT
CAWSVQGSQPQHF
>TRBD2|NA|TRBV6-2/TRBV6-3|TRBJ2-1
TGTGCCAGCAGCCTTTCCGGACGGACTAGCGGGGCTCATGAGCAGTTCTTC
CASSLSGRTSGAHEQFF
>NA|NA|TRBV28|TRBJ1-2
TGTGCCAGCAGCCCTCCAGGGGATGCTACCTATGGCTACACCTTC
CASSPPGDATYGYTF
>NA|once|TRBV7-2|TRBJ2-1
TGTGCCAGTATCCTTTTGGGGGCGTCCTACAATGAGCAGTTCTTC
CASILLGASYNEQFF
>NA|NA|TRBV2|TRBJ1-1
TGTGCCAGCCGACAGCCGAACACTGAAGCTTTCTTT
CASRQPNTEAFF
>TRBD1|NA|TRBV11-1|TRBJ2-7
TGTGCCAGCAGCCGCCGACAGGGCTCTCACGAGCAGTACTTC
CASSRRQGSHEQYF
>NA|once|TRBV27|TRBJ1-4
TGTGCCAGCAGACAACCAGGGATTGCAACTAATGAAAAACTGTTTTTT
CASRQPGIATNEKLFF
>TRBD2|NA|TRBV9|TRBJ2-3
TGTGCCAGCAGCGTAGAAGGTAGCGGGGTAGGGAGGACAGATACGCAGTATTTT
CASSVEGSGVGRTDTQYF
>TRBD1|NA|TRBV5-1|TRBJ2-3
TGCGCCAGCACCCCCGGGACAGGCCTGGGCACAGATACGCAGTATTTT
CASTPGTGLGTDTQYF
>NA|NA|TRBV5-5|TRBJ1-6
TGTGCCAGCAGCCCCCCGGGGGCACCCCTCCACTTT
CASSPPGAPLHF
>NA|once|TRBV7-2|TRBJ2-5
TGTGCCAGCAGCCTACGGGACGGCGGGAAGACCCAGTACTTC
CASSLRDGGKTQYF
>TRBD2|NA|TRBV19|TRBJ2-3
TGTGCCAGTAGTATCCTAGCGGCTGGAGATACGCAGTATTTT
CASSILAAGDTQYF
>TRBD1|NA|TRBV30|TRBJ1-5
TGTGCCTGGAGTGTCGGGGACAGGGGGAAGCCCCAGCATTTT
CAWSVGDRGKPQHF
>NA|once|TRBV3-1/TRBV3-2|TRBJ2-5
TGTGCCAGCAGCCTTCGGGGATCCAGGACCCAAGAGACCCAGTACTTC
CASSLRGSRTQETQYF
>NA|once|TRBV19|TRBJ1-1
TGTGCCAGTAGTAGGGGAGGGCCGGTAACGAACACTGAAGCTTTCTTT
CASSRGGPVTNTEAFF
>TRBD1|NA|TRBV6-5|TRBJ2-1
TGTGCCAGCAGACAGGGGATCTACAATGAGCAGTTCTTC
CASRQGIYNEQFF
>NA|NA|TRBV9|TRBJ2-2
TGTGCCAGCAGCGTAGCGGACACCGGGGAGCTGTTTTTT
CASSVADTGELFF
>TRBD1|NA|TRBV2|TRBJ2-1
TGTGCCAGCAGTAGGGGAGTCGGACAGGGATCCTACAATGAGCAGTTCTTC
CASSRGVGQGSYNEQFF
>NA|NA|TRBV21-1|TRBJ1-2
TGTGCCAGCAGCAAACGAAATGTGGAAAGGGAGTATGGCTACACCTTC
CASSKRNVEREYGYTF
>NA|once|TRBV2|TRBJ1-1
TGTGCCAGCAGTGATTCCGGGAACACTGAAGCTTTCTTT
CASSDSGNTEAFF
>NA|NA|TRBV2|TRBJ1-1
TGTGCCAGCAGTGAAGTCCAGGTGCCGAACACTGAAGCTTTCTTT
CASSEVQVPNTEAFF
>NA|NA|TRBV6-6|TRBJ1-1
TGTGCCACCTTTCCAGGGGCTATTGAGAACACTGAAGCTTTCTTT
CATFPGAIENTEAFF
>NA|NA|TRBV11-3|TRBJ2-3
TGTGCCAGCAGCTTAGTCGGGGCAGATACGCAGTATTTT
CASSLVGADTQYF
>NA|NA|TRBV6-6|TRBJ1-3
TGTGCCAGCAGTTACCTGCCCGGGGGGGCTGGAAACACCATATATTTT
CASSYLPGGAGNTIYF
>NA|NA|TRBV5-1|TRBJ1-6
TGCGCCAGCAGCCCGGACCCCGGGGTACACTCACCCCTCCACTTT
CASSPDPGVHSPLHF
>TRBD1|NA|TRBV6-2/TRBV6-3|TRBJ2-7
TGTGCCAGCAGCCCTATACCCGGGACAGGGGGCTACGAGCAGTACTTC
CASSPIPGTGGYEQYF
>TRBD1|NA|TRBV30|TRBJ1-4
TGTGCCTGGAGTGAGGGACAGGGTGGAAATGAAAAACTGTTTTTT
CAWSEGQGGNEKLFF
>TRBD1|NA|TRBV9|TRBJ2-7
TGTGCCAGCAGCGTAGGGGGCCAGGGGGCTTACGAGCAGTACTTC
CASSVGGQGAYEQYF
>TRBD1|NA|TRBV6-5|TRBJ1-1
TGTGCCAGCAAGCGCAGGGGGGCAGAAGCTTTCTTT
CASKRRGAEAFF
>TRBD1|once|TRBV15|TRBJ1-1
TGTGCCACCAGCAGCTCAGGGGGGAACACTGAAGCTTTCTTT
CATSSSGGNTEAFF
>TRBD1|NA|TRBV28|TRBJ1-2
TGTGCCAGCAGTTCCACGGACAGGTTCTATGGCTACACCTTC
CASSSTDRFYGYTF
>NA|NA|TRBV29-1|TRBJ2-3
TGCAGCGTTGAAACAGCCTTGAGCACAGATACGCAGTATTTT
CSVETALSTDTQYF
>NA|NA|TRBV5-4|TRBJ1-1
TGTGCCAGCAGCTTACTCATGAACACTGAAGCTTTCTTT
CASSLLMNTEAFF
>NA|NA|TRBV9|TRBJ1-5
TGTGCCAGCAGCGTAGGGACAGATAATCAGCCCCAGCATTTT
CASSVGTDNQPQHF
>NA|NA|TRBV19|TRBJ1-2
TGTGCCAGTAGTCTCCTGGACAGCCTTTTTCTTTTTCGTGGCTACACCTTC
CASSLLDSLFLFRGYTF
>TRBD1|NA|TRBV4-2|TRBJ1-3
TGTGCCAGCAGTCCGACCGGACAGGGGCCAGGAAACACCATATATTTT
CASSPTGQGPGNTIYF
>NA|once|TRBV28|TRBJ1-2
TGTGCCAGCAGTTTACAGGGATTCGGGTATGGCTACACCTTC
CASSLQGFGYGYTF
>NA|once|TRBV7-2|TRBJ1-6
TGTGCCAGCAGCTTTAGTAGGGCCGGACAGTATAATTCACCCCTCCACTTT
CASSFSRAGQYNSPLHF
>TRBD1|NA|TRBV28|TRBJ1-5
TGTGCCAGCAGTACAGACAGGGCGAATCAGCCCCAGCATTTT
CASSTDRANQPQHF
>TRBD2|NA|TRBV4-2|TRBJ2-3
TGTGCCAGCAGCCAGGCCGGGACTAGCGGGGGGGCTAGAGATACGCAGTATTTT
CASSQAGTSGGARDTQYF
>TRBD1|few|TRBV5-6|TRBJ1-2
TGTGCCAGCAGCTTGGGGGACAGAAACTATGGCTACACCTTC
CASSLGDRNYGYTF
>NA|NA|TRBV5-6|TRBJ2-7
TGTGCCAGCACCTTTGGGCCGGCCTACGAGCAGTACTTC
CASTFGPAYEQYF
>NA|NA|TRBV4-1|TRBJ2-3
TGCGCCAGCAGCCAAGATCCCTCCGGAGGTACGCAGTATTTT
CASSQDPSGGTQYF
>NA|NA|TRBV6-5|TRBJ1-6
TGTGCCAGCAGTTACTCGTGGCAATATAATTCACCCCTCCACTTT
CASSYSWQYNSPLHF
>TRBD1|NA|TRBV5-1|TRBJ1-5
TGCGCCAGCAGCTTGGCCCCGACAGGGGGGCAGAACAATCAGCCCCAGCATTTT
CASSLAPTGGQNNQPQHF
>TRBD1|NA|TRBV6-5|TRBJ2-2
TGTGCCAGCAGTTATGACAGGGTAGTCTCCGGGGAGCTGTTTTTT
CASSYDRVVSGELFF
>NA|NA|TRBV7-2|TRBJ1-6
TGTGCCAGCAGCCCTCGCAGTGGTTCACCCCTCCACTTT
CASSPRSGSPLHF
>TRBD2|NA|TRBV6-5|TRBJ2-3
TGTGCCAGCACTATACTAGCGGGTAGCACAGATACGCAGTATTTT
CASTILAGSTDTQYF
>NA|once|TRBV2|TRBJ1-5
TGTGCCAGCACCTGGGCACGGAATAGCAATCAGCCCCAGCATTTT
CASTWARNSNQPQHF
>NA|few|TRBV5-1|TRBJ1-5
TGCGCCAGCAGCTTGGGACAGGAGAATCAGCCCCAGCATTTT
CASSLGQENQPQHF